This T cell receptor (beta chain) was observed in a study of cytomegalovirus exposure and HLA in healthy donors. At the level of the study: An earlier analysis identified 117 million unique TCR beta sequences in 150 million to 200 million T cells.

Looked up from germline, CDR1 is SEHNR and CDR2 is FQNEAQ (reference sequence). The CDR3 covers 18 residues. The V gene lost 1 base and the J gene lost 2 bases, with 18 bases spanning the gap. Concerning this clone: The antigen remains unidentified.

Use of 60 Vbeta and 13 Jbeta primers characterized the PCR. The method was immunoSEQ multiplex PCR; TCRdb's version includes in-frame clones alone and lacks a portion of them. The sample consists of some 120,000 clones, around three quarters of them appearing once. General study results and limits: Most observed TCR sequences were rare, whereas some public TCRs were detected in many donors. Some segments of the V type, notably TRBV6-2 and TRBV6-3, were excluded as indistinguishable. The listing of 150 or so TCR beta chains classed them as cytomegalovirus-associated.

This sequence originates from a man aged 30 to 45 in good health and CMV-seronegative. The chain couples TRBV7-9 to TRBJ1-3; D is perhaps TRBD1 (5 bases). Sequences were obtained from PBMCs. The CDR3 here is CASSLVGGSLKAGNTIYF. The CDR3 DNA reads TGTGCCAGCAGCTTAGTCGGGGGGAGCTTGAAGGCTGGAAACACCATATATTTT.